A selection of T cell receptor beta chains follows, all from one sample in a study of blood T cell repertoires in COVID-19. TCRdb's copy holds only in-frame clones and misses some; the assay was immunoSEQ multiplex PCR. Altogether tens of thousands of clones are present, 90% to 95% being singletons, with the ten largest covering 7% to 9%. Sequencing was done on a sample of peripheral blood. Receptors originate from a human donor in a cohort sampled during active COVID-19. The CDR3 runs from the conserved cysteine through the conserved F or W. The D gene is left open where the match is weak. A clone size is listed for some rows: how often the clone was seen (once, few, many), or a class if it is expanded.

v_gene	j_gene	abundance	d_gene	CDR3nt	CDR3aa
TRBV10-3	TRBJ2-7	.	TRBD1	TGTGCCATCAGTGAGTCGACAGGGATGCCCTACGAGCAGTACTTC	CAISESTGMPYEQYF
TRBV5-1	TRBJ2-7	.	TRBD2	TGCGCCAGCAGCCCGGGACTAGCGGGGGTAGAGCAGTACTTC	CASSPGLAGVEQYF
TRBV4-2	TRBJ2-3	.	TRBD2	TGTGCCAGCAGCCAAGGGGCTAGCGGGGGCAGCACAGATACGCAGTATTTT	CASSQGASGGSTDTQYF
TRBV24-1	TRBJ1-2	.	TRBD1	TGTGCCACCAGTGACACCGGGACAGGGGGCGCCTATGGCTACACCTTC	CATSDTGTGGAYGYTF
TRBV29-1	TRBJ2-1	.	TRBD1	TGCAGCGTTGATGGGACAGCCAATGAGCAGTTCTTC	CSVDGTANEQFF
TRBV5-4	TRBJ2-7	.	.	TGTGCCAGCAGCTTGGGCGCCGCCGAGCAGTACTTC	CASSLGAAEQYF
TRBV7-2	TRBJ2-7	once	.	TGTGCCAGCAGACTCGAAATAGCCTACGAGCAGTACTTC	CASRLEIAYEQYF
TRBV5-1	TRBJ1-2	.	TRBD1	TGCGCCAGCAGCTTGTTGGGACAGGGGGAGGGGGACTATGGCTACACCTTC	CASSLLGQGEGDYGYTF
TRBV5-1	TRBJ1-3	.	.	TGCGCCAGCAGCCCGGACTGGGGCTCTGGAAACACCATATATTTT	CASSPDWGSGNTIYF
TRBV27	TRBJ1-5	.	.	TGTGCCAGCAGTTTAGAACCCGGGACTGGCAATCAGCCCCAGCATTTT	CASSLEPGTGNQPQHF
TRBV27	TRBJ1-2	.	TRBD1	TGTGCCACCTTGTCTCGGGACAGCTTTGGCTATGGCTACACCTTC	CATLSRDSFGYGYTF
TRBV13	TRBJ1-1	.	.	TGTGCCAGCAGCTTAGGCGGGAAGCACACTGAAGCTTTCTTT	CASSLGGKHTEAFF
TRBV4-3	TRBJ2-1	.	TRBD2	TGCGCCAGCAGCCAAGAACTAGCGGGGGGGCAGGTCGCTTTGAATGAGCAGTTCTTC	CASSQELAGGQVALNEQFF
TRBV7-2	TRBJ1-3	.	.	TGTGCCAGCAGCTTAAGAGGTCCTGGAAACACCATATATTTT	CASSLRGPGNTIYF
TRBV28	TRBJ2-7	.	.	TGTGCCAGCAGGCACCTCAAGTACCGGTCCTACGAGCAGTACTTC	CASRHLKYRSYEQYF
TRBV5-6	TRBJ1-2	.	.	TGTGCCAGCAGCTTGGGAGAGGGACTTCAGGGCTACACCTTC	CASSLGEGLQGYTF
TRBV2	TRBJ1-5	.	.	TGTGCCAGCAGTGTTCGGCGGAGCAATCAGCCCCAGCATTTT	CASSVRRSNQPQHF
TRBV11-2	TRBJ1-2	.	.	TGTGCCAGCAGCCGAAGGCCCTCCCCGAATAAAGGCGGCTTTGGCTACACCTTC	CASSRRPSPNKGGFGYTF
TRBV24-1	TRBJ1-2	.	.	TGTGCCACCAGTGAAGGTCCGGAGTACTATGGCTACACCTTC	CATSEGPEYYGYTF
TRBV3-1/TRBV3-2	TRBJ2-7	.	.	TGTGCCAGCAGCCAAGATGCGGGACTCAACTCCTACGAGCAGTACTTC	CASSQDAGLNSYEQYF
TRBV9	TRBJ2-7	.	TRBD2	TGTGCCAGCAGCGCAACTAGCGGGGGGGCCGGCCACGAGCAGTACTTC	CASSATSGGAGHEQYF
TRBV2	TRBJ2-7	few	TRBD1	TGTGCCAGCAGTGGACAGGGTTTCTACGAGCAGTACTTC	CASSGQGFYEQYF
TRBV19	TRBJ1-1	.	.	TGTGCCAGTAGCTCCACGGCAGGTAACAACACTGAAGCTTTCTTT	CASSSTAGNNTEAFF
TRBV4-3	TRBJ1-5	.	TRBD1	TGCGCCAGCAGCTTGGGGACAGGCAATCAGCCCCAGCATTTT	CASSLGTGNQPQHF
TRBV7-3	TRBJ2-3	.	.	TGTGCCAGCAAGGGGGGGCCGATTTCAGATACGCAGTATTTT	CASKGGPISDTQYF
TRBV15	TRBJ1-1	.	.	TGTGCCACCAGCAGAGACGAGGGTACGAACACTGAAGCTTTCTTT	CATSRDEGTNTEAFF
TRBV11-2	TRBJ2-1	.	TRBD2	TGTGCCAGCAGCTTGCGCAGGCCCGGCGGGGGGAGGAATGAGCAGTTCTTC	CASSLRRPGGGRNEQFF
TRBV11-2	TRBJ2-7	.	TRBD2	TGTGCCAGCAGCAGGGAGAGGCGGGGGGTCCTCACCCGCTACGAGCAGTACTTC	CASSRERRGVLTRYEQYF
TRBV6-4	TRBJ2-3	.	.	TGTGCCAGCAGTGACGGGCAAGATACGCAGTATTTT	CASSDGQDTQYF
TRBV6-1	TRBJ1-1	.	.	TGTGCCAGCAGTGAAATCCCAGGGCGAAGCACTGAAGCTTTCTTT	CASSEIPGRSTEAFF
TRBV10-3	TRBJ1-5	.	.	TGTGCCATCAGTGAGTCGGGGGGAAATAGCAATCAGCCCCAGCATTTT	CAISESGGNSNQPQHF
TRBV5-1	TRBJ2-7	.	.	TGCGCCAGCAGCTGGGATCGGGGTCGATACGAGCAGTACTTC	CASSWDRGRYEQYF
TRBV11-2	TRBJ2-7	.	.	TGTGCCAGCAGCCAGGCTCGTTACGAGCAGTACTTC	CASSQARYEQYF
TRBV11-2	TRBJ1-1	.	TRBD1	TGTGCCAGCAGCGTCTTCCGGGACAGAGAGAACACTGAAGCTTTCTTT	CASSVFRDRENTEAFF
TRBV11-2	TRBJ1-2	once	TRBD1	TGTGCCAGCAGTTCCGGGACAGGGACCTATGGCTACACCTTC	CASSSGTGTYGYTF
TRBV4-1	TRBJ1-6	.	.	TGCGCCAGCAGCCAACCCGCAGGGTCCGATGGGTCACCCCTCCACTTT	CASSQPAGSDGSPLHF